These 2 T cell receptor beta chains came from one sample sequenced in a study of control samples from healthy donors and cancer patients. Generated by immunoSEQ multiplex PCR, the TCRdb table keeps only in-frame clones and is missing some. Found here are 95,000 to 100,000 clones, about 89% of them singletons; the top ten hold 7.8%. The material sequenced was blood. The receptors here all came from a young man in good health.

The CDR3 spells CASNLLRGLGGELFF. CDR3 coding DNA: TGTGCCAGCAACTTGTTGAGGGGGCTTGGCGGGGAGCTGTTTTTT. This chain joins TRBV6-5 and TRBJ2-2; the match to TRBD1 covers 7 bases. This CDR3 is built from 15 residues. Germline CDR1 and CDR2: MNHEY and SVGAGI. J lost 7 bases, V lost 7 bases, and 12 bases had no gene match.

This rearrangement joins TRBV3-1 (or the pseudogene TRBV3-2) to TRBJ2-7; no clear D gene. V was shortened by 2 bases and J by 2 bases, with 13 bases between the two germline ends. There are 15 residues in the CDR3. Germline V gene lookup returns CDR1 LGHDT and CDR2 YNNKEL (reference sequence). CDR3 protein: CASSQSRGLTYEQYV. CDR3 DNA sequence: TGTGCCAGCAGCCAATCGAGAGGCCTTACCTACGAGCAGTACGTC.